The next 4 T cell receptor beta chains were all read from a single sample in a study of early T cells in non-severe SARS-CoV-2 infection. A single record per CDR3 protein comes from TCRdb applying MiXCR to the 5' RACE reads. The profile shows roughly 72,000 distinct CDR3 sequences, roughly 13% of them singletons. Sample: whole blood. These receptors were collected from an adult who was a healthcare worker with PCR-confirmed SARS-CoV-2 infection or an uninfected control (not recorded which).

The CDR3 region is CSAFDRHFYGYTF. DNA of the CDR3: TGCAGTGCCTTCGACAGGCATTTCTATGGCTACACCTTC. The gene calls are TRBV20-1 and TRBJ1-2, with D perhaps matching TRBD1 (6 bases). This CDR3 has 13 residues. The germline gives CDR1 DFQATT, CDR2 SNEGSKA (reference sequence). Trimming removed 6 bases at V and 4 bases at J, with 15 bases between.

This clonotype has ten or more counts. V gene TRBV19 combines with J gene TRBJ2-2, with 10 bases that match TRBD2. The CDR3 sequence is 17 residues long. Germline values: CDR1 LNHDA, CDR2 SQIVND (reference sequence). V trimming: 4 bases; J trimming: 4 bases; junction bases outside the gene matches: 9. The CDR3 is CASSTLLAGSGTGELFF. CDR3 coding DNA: TGTGCCAGTAGTACCCTACTAGCGGGATCGGGCACCGGGGAGCTGTTTTTT.

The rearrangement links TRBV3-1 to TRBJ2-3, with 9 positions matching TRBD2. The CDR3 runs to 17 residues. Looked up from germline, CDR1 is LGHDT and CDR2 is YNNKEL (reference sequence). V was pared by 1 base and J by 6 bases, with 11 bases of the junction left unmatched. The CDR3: CASSQVGGRALGDTQYF. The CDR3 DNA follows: TGTGCCAGCAGCCAAGTGGGCGGGAGGGCCTTGGGTGATACGCAGTATTTT.

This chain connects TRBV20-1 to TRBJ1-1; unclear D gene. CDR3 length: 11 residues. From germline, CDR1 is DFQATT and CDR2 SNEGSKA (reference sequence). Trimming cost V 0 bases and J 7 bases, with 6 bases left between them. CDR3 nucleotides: TGCAGTGCTAGAGATCGGAGTGAAGCTTTCTTT. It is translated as CSARDRSEAFF.